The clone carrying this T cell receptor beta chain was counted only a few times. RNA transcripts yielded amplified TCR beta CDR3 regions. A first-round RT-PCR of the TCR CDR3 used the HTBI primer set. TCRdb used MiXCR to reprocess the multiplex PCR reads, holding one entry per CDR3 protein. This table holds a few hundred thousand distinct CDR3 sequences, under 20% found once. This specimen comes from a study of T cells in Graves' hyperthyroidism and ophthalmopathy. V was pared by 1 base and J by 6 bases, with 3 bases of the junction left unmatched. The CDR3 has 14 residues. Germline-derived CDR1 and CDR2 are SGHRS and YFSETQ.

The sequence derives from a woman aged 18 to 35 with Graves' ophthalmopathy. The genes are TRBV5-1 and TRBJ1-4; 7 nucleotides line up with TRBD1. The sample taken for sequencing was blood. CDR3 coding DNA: TGCGCCAGCAGCTTGTCCGGGACAGATGAAAAACTGTTTTTT. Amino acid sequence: CASSLSGTDEKLFF.